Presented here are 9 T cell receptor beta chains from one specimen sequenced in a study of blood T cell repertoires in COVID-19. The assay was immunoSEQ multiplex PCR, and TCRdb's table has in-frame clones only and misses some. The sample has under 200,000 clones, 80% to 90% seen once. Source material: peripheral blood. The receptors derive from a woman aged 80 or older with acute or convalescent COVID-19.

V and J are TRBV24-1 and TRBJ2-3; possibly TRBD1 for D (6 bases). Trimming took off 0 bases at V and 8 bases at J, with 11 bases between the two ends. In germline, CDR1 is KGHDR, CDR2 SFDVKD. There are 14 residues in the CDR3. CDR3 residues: CATSDLWGPSTQYF. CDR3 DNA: TGTGCCACCAGTGATTTGTGGGGGCCGAGTACGCAGTATTTT.

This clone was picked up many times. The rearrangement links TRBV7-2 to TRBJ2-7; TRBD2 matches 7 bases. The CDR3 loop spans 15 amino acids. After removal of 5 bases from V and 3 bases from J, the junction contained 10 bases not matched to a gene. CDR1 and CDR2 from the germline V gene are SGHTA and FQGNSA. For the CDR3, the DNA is TGTGCCAGCAGCCCCTTCTTCGGCGGGAGCTACGAGCAGTACTTC. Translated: CASSPFFGGSYEQYF.

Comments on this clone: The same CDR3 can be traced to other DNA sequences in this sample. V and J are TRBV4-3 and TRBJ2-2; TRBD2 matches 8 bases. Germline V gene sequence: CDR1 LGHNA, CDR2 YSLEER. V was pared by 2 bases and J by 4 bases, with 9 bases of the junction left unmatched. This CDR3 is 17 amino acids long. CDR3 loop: CASSQTGAGGATGELFF. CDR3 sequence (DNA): TGCGCCAGCAGCCAAACCGGGGCCGGGGGGGCCACCGGGGAGCTGTTTTTT.

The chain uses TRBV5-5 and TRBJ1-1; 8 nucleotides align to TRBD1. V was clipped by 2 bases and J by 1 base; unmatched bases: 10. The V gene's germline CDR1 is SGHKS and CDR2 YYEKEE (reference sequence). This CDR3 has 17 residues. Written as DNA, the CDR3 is TGTGCCAGCAGCTTTCGGACAGGGTTTACGAGGAACACTGAAGCTTTCTTT. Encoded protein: CASSFRTGFTRNTEAFF.

In DNA, the CDR3 is TGTGCCAGTACCCCCGAGGGCCAAGAGACCCAGTACTTC. Amino acids: CASTPEGQETQYF. The rearrangement joins TRBV19 to TRBJ2-5, with a possible D match to TRBD2 (5 bases). The V end lost 7 bases, the J end lost 1 base, and 10 bases lay between the germline ends. CDR1 and CDR2 from the germline V gene are LNHDA and SQIVND (reference sequence). The CDR3 sequence is 13 residues long.

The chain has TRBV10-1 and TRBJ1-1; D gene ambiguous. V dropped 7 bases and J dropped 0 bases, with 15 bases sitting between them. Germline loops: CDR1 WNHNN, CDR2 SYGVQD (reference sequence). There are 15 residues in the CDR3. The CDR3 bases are TGCGCCAGCATACACCGACGGGGAATGAACACTGAAGCTTTCTTT. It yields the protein CASIHRRGMNTEAFF.

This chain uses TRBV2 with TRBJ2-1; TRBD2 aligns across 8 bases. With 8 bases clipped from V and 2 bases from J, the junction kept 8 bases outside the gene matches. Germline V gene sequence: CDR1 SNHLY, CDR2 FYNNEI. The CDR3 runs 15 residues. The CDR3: CASHKAGVTYNEQFF. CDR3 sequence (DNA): TGTGCCAGCCACAAAGCGGGAGTGACCTACAATGAGCAGTTCTTC.

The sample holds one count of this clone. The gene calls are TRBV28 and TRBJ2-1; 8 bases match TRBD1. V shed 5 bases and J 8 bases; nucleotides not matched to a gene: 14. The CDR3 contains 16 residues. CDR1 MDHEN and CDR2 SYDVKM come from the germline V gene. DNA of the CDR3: TGTGCCAGCAGTCCCCCCGGAACAGGGGGTATCGATGAGCAGTTCTTC. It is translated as CASSPPGTGGIDEQFF.

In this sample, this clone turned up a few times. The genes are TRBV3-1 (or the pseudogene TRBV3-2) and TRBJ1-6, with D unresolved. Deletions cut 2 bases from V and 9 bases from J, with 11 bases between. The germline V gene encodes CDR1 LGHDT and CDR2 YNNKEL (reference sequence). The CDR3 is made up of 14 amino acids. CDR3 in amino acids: CASSQSDGGSPLHF. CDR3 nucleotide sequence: TGTGCCAGCAGCCAATCGGATGGAGGTTCACCCCTCCACTTT.